This T cell receptor beta chain was retrieved from a study of graft-versus-host responses after intestinal transplantation. As for the study in general: Once they had received anti-thymocyte globulin induction, all recipients took tacrolimus and steroids for about three years. Whole-study results and caveats: Levels of circulating GvH clones at their peak were associated with early post-transplant HvG declines. Recipient marrow contained GvH clones, some of which appeared first in ileum or blood.

Comment on this clone: Its antigen is unidentified.

Assay used: immunoSEQ multiplex PCR; TCRdb lists only in-frame clones, some missing. The sample gives tens of thousands of clones, 90% to 95% of which show up once; roughly 0.53% is in the top ten. This CDR3 has 17 amino acids. Germline CDR1 reads SGHNT; CDR2 reads YYREEE (reference sequence). V shed 0 bases and J 2 bases; nucleotides not matched to a gene: 11. Source: unstimulated CD8+ T cells sorted from spleen or lymph node cells, taken before intestinal transplant. The rearrangement joins TRBV5-4 to TRBJ2-7; 7 bases line up with TRBD1. The clonotype originates from a human donor who received an intestinal transplant. The CDR3 DNA sequence: TGTGCCAGCAGCTTGGCTACCCCGACAGGGCCTCCCTACGAGCAGTACTTC. Translated, it gives CASSLATPTGPPYEQYF.